These 19 T cell receptor beta chains originate from one sample sequenced in a study of spatial heterogeneity in lung cancer. TCRdb re-derived calls from the 5' RACE reads in MiXCR, one entry per CDR3 protein. The sample lists about 94,000 distinct CDR3 sequences; approximately 19% were seen once. Time point noted: blood at routine non-recurrence follow-up after resection. Sequences were derived from PBMCs, sampled at follow-up. Every receptor here comes from a male donor with early-stage non-small cell lung cancer.

This clonotype occurred once. The chain recombines TRBV2 with TRBJ1-5; a possible D gene is TRBD1 (5 bases). This CDR3 is built from 13 residues. V lost 3 bases and J lost 6, with 9 bases in between. Germline V gene sequence: CDR1 SNHLY, CDR2 FYNNEI. This chain's CDR3 is CASSEGDLQPQHF. The CDR3 coding sequence is TGTGCCAGCAGTGAGGGGGATCTTCAGCCCCAGCATTTT.

This clonotype was seen repeatedly, ten times or more. The rearrangement links TRBV6-5 to TRBJ1-6, with unresolved D. The CDR3 consists of 14 residues. Germline V CDR1 and CDR2: MNHEY, SVGAGI. Deletions cut 3 bases from V and 6 bases from J, with 9 bases between. The CDR3 DNA follows: TGTGCCAGCAGTTATTCCGGGAGTAATTCACCCCTCCACTTT. Translating it yields CASSYSGSNSPLHF.

This chain connects TRBV7-6 to TRBJ2-3; 7 nucleotides align to TRBD1. Trimming removed 5 bases from V and 2 bases from J; junction bases left unmatched: 10. The CDR3 runs 16 residues. CDR1 is SGHVS and CDR2 is FNYEAQ in the germline V gene. CDR3 sequence (DNA): TGTGCCAGCAGCGCGAGACCGGGACAGACCACAGATACGCAGTATTTT. As protein: CASSARPGQTTDTQYF. Full variable domain (missing parts from reference TRBV7-6 and TRBJ2-3): GAGVSQSPRYKVTKRGQDVALRCDPISGHVSLYWYRQALGQGPEFLTYFNYEAQQDKSGLPNDRFSAERPEGSISTLTIQRTEQRDSAMYRCASSARPGQTTDTQYFGPGTRLTVL.

This clonotype came up many times. V gene TRBV27 combines with J gene TRBJ1-4, with 8 bases identical to TRBD1. This CDR3 region has 15 residues. Germline lookup yields CDR1 MNHEY and CDR2 SMNVEV (reference sequence). The ends lost 4 bases at V and 8 bases at J; junction bases unmatched: 9. CDR3 residues: CASSYRQGQREKLFF. In DNA, the CDR3 is TGTGCCAGCAGTTACCGACAGGGGCAGAGGGAAAAACTGTTTTTT. The variable domain in full, completed from reference TRBV27 and TRBJ1-4, reads EAQVTQNPRYLITVTGKKLTVTCSQNMNHEYMSWYRQDPGLGLRQIYYSMNVEVTDKGDVPEGYKVSRKEKRNFPLILESPSPNQTSLYFCASSYRQGQREKLFFGSGTQLSVL.

This clonotype has a handful of counts. The chain employs TRBV4-1 and TRBJ1-3; a possible D gene is TRBD1 (6 bases). V was pared by 0 bases and J by 0 bases, with 18 bases between. The length of the CDR3 is 19 residues. The germline CDR1 and CDR2 sequences are MGHRA and YSYEKL. CDR3 sequence reads: CASSQDPPGAASSGNTIYF. The DNA of the CDR3 is TGCGCCAGCAGCCAAGATCCCCCGGGGGCGGCAAGCTCTGGAAACACCATATATTTT.

A few counts support this clonotype. The chain carries TRBV20-1 and TRBJ1-5; D gene ambiguous. CDR1 and CDR2 (germline): DFQATT, SNEGSKA (reference sequence). Trimming cost V 7 bases and J 2 bases, with 12 bases left between them. The CDR3 has 13 amino acids. The CDR3 is CSVLDTGNQPQHF. CDR3 DNA: TGCAGTGTTTTAGACACAGGCAATCAGCCCCAGCATTTT.

This chain uses TRBV29-1 with TRBJ2-3; D unresolved. Germline V gene lookup returns CDR1 SQVTM and CDR2 ANQGSEA. CDR3 length equals 12 residues. Trimming took off 3 bases at V and 1 base at J, with 5 bases between the two ends. The CDR3 region is CSVDQGTDTQYF. CDR3 sequence (DNA): TGCAGCGTTGATCAGGGCACAGATACGCAGTATTTT.

This clonotype was counted ten times or more. The gene calls are TRBV7-9 and TRBJ1-1; possibly TRBD1 for D (5 bases). The CDR3 is 11 amino acids. V was shortened by 5 bases and J by 6 bases, with 7 bases between the two germline ends. CDR1 SEHNR and CDR2 FQNEAQ come from the germline V gene (reference sequence). In DNA, the CDR3 is TGTGCCAGCAGCCCGGGACCTGAAGCTTTCTTT. It specifies CASSPGPEAFF. The full variable domain, its missing parts supplied by reference TRBV7-9 and TRBJ1-1, is DTGVSQNPRHKITKRGQNVTFRCDPISEHNRLYWYRQTLGQGPEFLTYFQNEAQLEKSRLLSDRFSAERPKGSFSTLEIQRTEQGDSAMYLCASSPGPEAFFGQGTRLTVV.

V and J are TRBV6-5 and TRBJ2-2; 16 nucleotides line up with TRBD2. The CDR3 runs to 17 residues. The germline V gene encodes CDR1 MNHEY and CDR2 SVGAGI. Unmatched junction bases numbered 5, after V lost 6 bases and J lost 4 bases. The CDR3: CASSRGLAGGVTGELFF. The CDR3 DNA is TGTGCCAGCAGCCGGGGACTAGCGGGGGGGGTCACCGGGGAGCTGTTTTTT.

The sample holds a few counts of this clonotype. V gene TRBV5-1 combines with J gene TRBJ1-2, with D perhaps matching TRBD1 (5 bases). The ends were cut back, 6 bases at V and 3 bases at J, with 12 bases in the middle. This CDR3 is 13 amino acids long. CDR1 and CDR2 from the germline V gene are SGHRS and YFSETQ. The CDR3 bases are TGCGCCAGCAACAAGGAGGGGCACTATGGCTACACCTTC. Protein: CASNKEGHYGYTF.

This clonotype has just a few counts. This chain connects TRBV30 to TRBJ1-1, with no clear D. From germline, CDR1 is GTSNPN and CDR2 SVGIG (reference sequence). With 1 base removed from V and 0 bases from J, the gap between germline ends came to 6 bases. The CDR3 totals 13 residues. The CDR3 here is CAWSARLNTEAFF. CDR3 bases: TGTGCCTGGAGTGCGCGGCTGAACACTGAAGCTTTCTTT.

This chain links TRBV2 with TRBJ2-7; D is unresolved. CDR1 is SNHLY and CDR2 is FYNNEI in the germline V gene. The length of the CDR3 is 13 residues. V was cut by 4 bases and J by 4 bases, with 11 bases left in between. This CDR3 is CASSVGSDYEQYV. Written as DNA, the CDR3 is TGTGCCAGCAGTGTGGGCAGTGATTACGAGCAGTACGTC.

The V gene is TRBV20-1, the J gene TRBJ1-1, with D perhaps TRBD1 (5 bases). CDR3 length: 14 amino acids. Germline values: CDR1 DFQATT, CDR2 SNEGSKA (reference sequence). V was clipped by 8 bases and J by 0 bases, with 16 bases between them. In DNA form, the CDR3 reads TGCAGTCCAGAGGGACGGCACATGAACACTGAAGCTTTCTTT. The encoded protein is CSPEGRHMNTEAFF.

This clonotype was detected a few times. This chain connects TRBV7-2 to TRBJ2-5; the D gene is possibly TRBD2 (6 bases). CDR3 length equals 13 residues. Germline CDR1 SGHTA, CDR2 FQGNSA. V was shortened by 4 bases and J by 7 bases, with 13 bases between the two germline ends. DNA for the CDR3: TGTGCCAGCAGCTCGTCCCCGGGGGTGACCCAGTACTTC. It yields the protein CASSSSPGVTQYF.

The chain uses TRBV7-2 and TRBJ2-5, with a weak D call TRBD2 (5 bases). Germline loops: CDR1 SGHTA, CDR2 FQGNSA. The CDR3 runs 13 residues. With 6 bases removed from V and 1 base from J, the gap between germline ends came to 9 bases. The CDR3 nucleotides read TGTGCCAGCAGGGGGAGAACCCAAGAGACCCAGTACTTC. Translation: CASRGRTQETQYF.

This clonotype occurred a few times. The V gene is TRBV7-8, the J gene TRBJ2-5; maybe TRBD1 (5 bases). The CDR3 consists of 12 residues. From germline, CDR1 is SGHVS and CDR2 FQNEAQ. Between the trimmed V and J ends, which lost 5 bases and 4 bases, there was a span of 8 bases. In DNA, the CDR3 is TGTGCCAGCAGCCTTAGGGGAGAGACCCAGTACTTC. Translating gives CASSLRGETQYF.

This clonotype has more than one count but fewer than ten. The V and J genes are TRBV20-1 and TRBJ2-1; D is perhaps TRBD2 (6 bases). CDR3 length: 15 residues. V lost 3 bases, J lost 3 bases, and 15 bases lay in between. The germline gives CDR1 DFQATT, CDR2 SNEGSKA (reference sequence). CDR3 sequence reads: CSARARRGLYNEQFF. CDR3 sequence (DNA): TGCAGTGCTAGGGCAAGGCGGGGACTCTACAATGAGCAGTTCTTC.

This chain links TRBV15 with TRBJ2-3, with 9 bases matching TRBD2. The CDR3 covers 17 residues. Germline V gene lookup returns CDR1 LNHNV and CDR2 YYDKDF (reference sequence). With 6 bases clipped from V and 1 base from J, the junction kept 11 bases outside the gene matches. The CDR3 DNA follows: TGTGCCACCAGGAGACGCTGGAGCGGGAGGCGCACAGATACGCAGTATTTT. The encoded protein is CATRRRWSGRRTDTQYF.

CDR3 amino acids: CASSLAIGTSTDTQYF. The CDR3 DNA sequence: TGTGCCAGCAGCTTGGCGATAGGGACTAGCACAGATACGCAGTATTTT. This chain links TRBV5-6 with TRBJ2-3; tentatively, D is TRBD2 (6 bases). Germline CDR1 and CDR2: SGHDT and YYEEEE. Trimming pared 0 bases from V and 0 bases from J, leaving 11 bases between. This CDR3 region has 16 residues.